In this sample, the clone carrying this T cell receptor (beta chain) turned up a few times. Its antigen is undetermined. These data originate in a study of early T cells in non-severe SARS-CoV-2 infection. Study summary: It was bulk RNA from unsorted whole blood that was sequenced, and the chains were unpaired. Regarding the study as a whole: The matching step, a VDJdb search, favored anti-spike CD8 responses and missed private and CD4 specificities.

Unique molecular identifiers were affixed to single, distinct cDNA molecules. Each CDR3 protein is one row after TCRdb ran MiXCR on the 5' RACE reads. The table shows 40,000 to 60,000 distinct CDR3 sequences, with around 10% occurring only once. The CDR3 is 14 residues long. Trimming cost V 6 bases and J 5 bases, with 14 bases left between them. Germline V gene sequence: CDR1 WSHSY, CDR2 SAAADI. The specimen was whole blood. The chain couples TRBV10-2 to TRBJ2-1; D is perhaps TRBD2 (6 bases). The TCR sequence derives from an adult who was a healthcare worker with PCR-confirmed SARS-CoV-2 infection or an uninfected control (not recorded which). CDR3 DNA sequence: TGCGCCAGCAGCCCGGGACTGGCAAACAATGAGCAGTTCTTC. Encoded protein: CASSPGLANNEQFF.